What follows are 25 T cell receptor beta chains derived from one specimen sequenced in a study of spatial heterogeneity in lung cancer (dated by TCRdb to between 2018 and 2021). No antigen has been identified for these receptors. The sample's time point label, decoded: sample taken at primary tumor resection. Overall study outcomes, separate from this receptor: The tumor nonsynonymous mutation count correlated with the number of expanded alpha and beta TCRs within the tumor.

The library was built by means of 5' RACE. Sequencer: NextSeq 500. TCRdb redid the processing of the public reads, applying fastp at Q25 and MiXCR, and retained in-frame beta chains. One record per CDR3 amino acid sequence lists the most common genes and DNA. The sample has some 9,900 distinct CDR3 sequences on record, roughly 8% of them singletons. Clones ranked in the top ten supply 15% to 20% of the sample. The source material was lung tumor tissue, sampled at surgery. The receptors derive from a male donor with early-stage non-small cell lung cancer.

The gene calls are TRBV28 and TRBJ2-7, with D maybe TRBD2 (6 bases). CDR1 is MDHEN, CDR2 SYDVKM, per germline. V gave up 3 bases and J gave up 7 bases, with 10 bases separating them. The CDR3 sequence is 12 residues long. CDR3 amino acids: CASSLGTREQYF. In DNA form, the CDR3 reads TGTGCCAGCAGTTTGGGGACTCGGGAGCAGTACTTC.

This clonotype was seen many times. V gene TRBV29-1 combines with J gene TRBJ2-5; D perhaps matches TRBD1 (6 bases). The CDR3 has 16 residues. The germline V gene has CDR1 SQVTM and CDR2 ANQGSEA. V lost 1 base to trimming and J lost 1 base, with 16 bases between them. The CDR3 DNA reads TGCAGCGTTGAAGGGGATACGAGGGGGAGCCAAGAGACCCAGTACTTC. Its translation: CSVEGDTRGSQETQYF.

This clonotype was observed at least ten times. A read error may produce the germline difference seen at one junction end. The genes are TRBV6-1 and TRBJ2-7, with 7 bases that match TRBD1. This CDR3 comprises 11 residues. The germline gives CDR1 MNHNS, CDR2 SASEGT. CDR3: CASSEDGTASF. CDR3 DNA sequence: TGTGCCAGCAGTGAAGATGGGACAGCATCGTTC.

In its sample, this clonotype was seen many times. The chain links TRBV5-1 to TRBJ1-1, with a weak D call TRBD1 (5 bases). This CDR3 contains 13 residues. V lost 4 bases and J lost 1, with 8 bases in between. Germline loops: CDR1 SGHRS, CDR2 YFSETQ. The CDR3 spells CASSPGTNTEAFF. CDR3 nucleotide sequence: TGCGCCAGCAGCCCCGGGACGAACACTGAAGCTTTCTTT.

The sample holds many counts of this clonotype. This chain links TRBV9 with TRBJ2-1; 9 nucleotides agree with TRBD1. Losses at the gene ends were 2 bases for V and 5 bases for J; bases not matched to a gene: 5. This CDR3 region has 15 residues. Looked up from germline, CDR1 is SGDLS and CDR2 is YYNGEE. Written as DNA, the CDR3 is TGTGCCAGCAGCGTCGGGACAGGGTTAAACAATGAGCAGTTCTTC. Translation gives CASSVGTGLNNEQFF. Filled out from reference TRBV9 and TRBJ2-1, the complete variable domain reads DSGVTQTPKHLITATGQRVTLRCSPRSGDLSVYWYQQSLDQGLQFLIQYYNGEERAKGNILERFSAQQFPDLHSELNLSSLELGDSALYFCASSVGTGLNNEQFFGPGTRLTVL.

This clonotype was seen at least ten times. The CDR3: CASSPRLAGTNEQFF. CDR3 nucleotides: TGTGCCAGCAGCCCCCGGCTAGCGGGAACCAATGAGCAGTTCTTC. The chain is built from TRBV7-3 and TRBJ2-1; 9 nucleotides match TRBD2. The CDR3 has 15 amino acids. In germline, CDR1 is SGHTA, CDR2 FQGTGA. The V and J ends lost 5 bases and 6 bases, in that order; junction bases with no gene match: 8.

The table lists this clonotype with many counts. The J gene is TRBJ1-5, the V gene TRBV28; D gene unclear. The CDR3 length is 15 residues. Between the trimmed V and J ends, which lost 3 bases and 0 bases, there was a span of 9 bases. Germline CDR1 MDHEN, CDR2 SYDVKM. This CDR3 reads CASSFLGISNQPQHF. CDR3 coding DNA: TGTGCCAGCAGTTTCCTGGGCATTAGCAATCAGCCCCAGCATTTT.

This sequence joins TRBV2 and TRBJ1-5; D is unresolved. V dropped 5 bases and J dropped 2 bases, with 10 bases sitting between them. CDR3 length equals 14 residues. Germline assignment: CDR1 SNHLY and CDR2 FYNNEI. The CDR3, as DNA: TGTGCCAGCAGTAAGGGTTCGGGCAATCAGCCCCAGCATTTT. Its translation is CASSKGSGNQPQHF.

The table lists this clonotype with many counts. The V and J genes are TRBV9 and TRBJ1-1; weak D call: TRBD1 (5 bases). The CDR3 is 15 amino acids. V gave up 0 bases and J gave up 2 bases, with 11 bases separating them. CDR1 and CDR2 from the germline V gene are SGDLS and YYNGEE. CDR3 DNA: TGTGCCAGCAGCGTAGGACCAGGGATTAACACTGAAGCTTTCTTT. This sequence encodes CASSVGPGINTEAFF.

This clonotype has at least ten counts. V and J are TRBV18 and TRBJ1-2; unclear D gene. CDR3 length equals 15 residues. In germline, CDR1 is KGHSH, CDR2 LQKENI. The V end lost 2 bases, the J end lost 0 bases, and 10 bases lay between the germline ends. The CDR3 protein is CASSPVRGTNYGYTF. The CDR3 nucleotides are TGTGCCAGCTCACCAGTACGGGGTACTAACTATGGCTACACCTTC.

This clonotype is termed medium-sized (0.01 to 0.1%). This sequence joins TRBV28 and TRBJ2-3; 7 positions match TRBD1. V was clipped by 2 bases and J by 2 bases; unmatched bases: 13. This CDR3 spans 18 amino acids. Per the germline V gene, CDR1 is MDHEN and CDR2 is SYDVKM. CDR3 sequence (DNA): TGTGCCAGCAGTTTAGACAGGGTGAATGGTCCTGCCACAGATACGCAGTATTTT. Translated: CASSLDRVNGPATDTQYF.

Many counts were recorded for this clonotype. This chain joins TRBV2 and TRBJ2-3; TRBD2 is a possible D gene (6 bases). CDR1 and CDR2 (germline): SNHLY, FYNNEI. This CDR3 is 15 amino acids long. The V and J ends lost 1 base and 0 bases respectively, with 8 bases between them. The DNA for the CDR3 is TGTGCCAGCAGTGAAGAGCGGGCCAGCACAGATACGCAGTATTTT. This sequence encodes CASSEERASTDTQYF.

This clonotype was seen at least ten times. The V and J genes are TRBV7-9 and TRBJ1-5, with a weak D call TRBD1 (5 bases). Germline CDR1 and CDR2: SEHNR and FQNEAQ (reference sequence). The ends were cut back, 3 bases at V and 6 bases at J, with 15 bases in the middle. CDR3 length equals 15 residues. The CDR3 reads CASSFGDSGTQPQHF. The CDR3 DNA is TGTGCCAGCAGCTTCGGGGACTCAGGCACTCAGCCCCAGCATTTT.

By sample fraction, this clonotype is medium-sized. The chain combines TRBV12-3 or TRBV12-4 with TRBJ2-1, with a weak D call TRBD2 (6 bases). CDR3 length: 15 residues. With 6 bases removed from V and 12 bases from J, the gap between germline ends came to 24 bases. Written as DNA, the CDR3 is TGTGCCAGCAGGGTGGGAGCGGGTGTATTTAGCGCGCAGTTCTTC. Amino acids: CASRVGAGVFSAQFF.

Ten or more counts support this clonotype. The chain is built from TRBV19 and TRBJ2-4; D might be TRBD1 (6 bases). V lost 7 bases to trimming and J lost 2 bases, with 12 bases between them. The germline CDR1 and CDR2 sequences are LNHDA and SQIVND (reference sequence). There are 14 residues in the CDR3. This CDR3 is CASIGQFPKNIQYF. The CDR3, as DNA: TGTGCCAGTATCGGACAGTTTCCCAAAAACATTCAGTACTTC.

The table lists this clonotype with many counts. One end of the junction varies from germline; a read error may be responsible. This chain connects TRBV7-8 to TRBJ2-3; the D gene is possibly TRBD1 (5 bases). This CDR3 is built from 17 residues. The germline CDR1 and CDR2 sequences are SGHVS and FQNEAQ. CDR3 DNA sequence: TGTGCCAGCAGCGACTCCCGGCGACAGACCCGCACGGATACGCAGTATTTT. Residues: CASSDSRRQTRTDTQYF.

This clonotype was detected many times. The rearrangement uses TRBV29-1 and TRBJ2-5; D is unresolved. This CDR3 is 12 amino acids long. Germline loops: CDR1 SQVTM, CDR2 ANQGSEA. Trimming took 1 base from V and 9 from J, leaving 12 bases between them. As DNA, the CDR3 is TGCAGCGTTGAAGGCCTGCTTGGGGCCCAGTACTTC. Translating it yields CSVEGLLGAQYF.

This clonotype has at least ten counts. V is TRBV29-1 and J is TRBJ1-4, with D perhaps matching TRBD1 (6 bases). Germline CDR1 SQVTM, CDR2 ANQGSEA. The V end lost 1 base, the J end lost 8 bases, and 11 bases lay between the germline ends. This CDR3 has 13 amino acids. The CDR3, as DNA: TGCAGCGTTGAAGCGGGGGCGCGCGAAAAACTGTTTTTT. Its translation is CSVEAGAREKLFF. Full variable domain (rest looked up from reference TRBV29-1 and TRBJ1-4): SAVISQKPSRDICQRGTSLTIQCQVDSQVTMMFWYRQQPGQSLTLIATANQGSEATYESGFVIDKFPISRPNLTFSTLTVSNMSPEDSSIYLCSVEAGAREKLFFGSGTQLSVL.

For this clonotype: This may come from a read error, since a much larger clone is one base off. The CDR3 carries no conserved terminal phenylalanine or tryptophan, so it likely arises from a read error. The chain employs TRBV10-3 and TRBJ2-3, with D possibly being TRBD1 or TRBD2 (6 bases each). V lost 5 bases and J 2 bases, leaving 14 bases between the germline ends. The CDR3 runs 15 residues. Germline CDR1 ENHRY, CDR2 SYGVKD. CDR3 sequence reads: CAISTGASNTDTQYL. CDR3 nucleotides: TGTGCCATCAGTACGGGGGCGTCTAACACAGATACGCAGTATCTT.

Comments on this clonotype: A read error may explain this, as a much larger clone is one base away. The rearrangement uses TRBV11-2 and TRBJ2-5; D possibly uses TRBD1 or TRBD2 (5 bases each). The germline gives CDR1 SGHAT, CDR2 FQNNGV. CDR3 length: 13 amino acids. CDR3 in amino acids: CANSSGPQETQYF. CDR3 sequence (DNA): TGTGCCAACAGCTCGGGACCACAAGAGACCCAGTACTTC. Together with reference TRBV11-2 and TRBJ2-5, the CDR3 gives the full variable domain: EAGVAQSPRYKIIEKRQSVAFWCNPISGHATLYWYQQILGQGPKLLIQFQNNGVVDDSQLPKDRFSAERLKGVDSTLKIQPAKLEDSAVYLCANSSGPQETQYFGPGTRLLVL.

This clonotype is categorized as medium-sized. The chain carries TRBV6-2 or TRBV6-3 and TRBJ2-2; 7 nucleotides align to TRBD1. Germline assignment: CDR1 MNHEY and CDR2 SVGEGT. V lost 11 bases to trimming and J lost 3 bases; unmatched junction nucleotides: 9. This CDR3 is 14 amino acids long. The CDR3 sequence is CAVTGTDYTGELFF. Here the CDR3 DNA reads TGTGCCGTCACCGGGACAGACTACACCGGGGAGCTGTTTTTT.

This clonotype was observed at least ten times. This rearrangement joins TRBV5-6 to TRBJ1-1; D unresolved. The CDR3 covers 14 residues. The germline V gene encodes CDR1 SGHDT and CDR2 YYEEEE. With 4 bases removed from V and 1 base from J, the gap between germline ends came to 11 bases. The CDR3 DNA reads TGTGCCAGCAGCCCGGGGTGGGGGAACACTGAAGCTTTCTTT. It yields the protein CASSPGWGNTEAFF.

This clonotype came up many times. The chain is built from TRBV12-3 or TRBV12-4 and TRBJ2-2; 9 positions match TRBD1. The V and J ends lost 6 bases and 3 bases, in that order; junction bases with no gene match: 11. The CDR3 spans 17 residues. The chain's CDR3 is CASRMTTGQGYTGELFF. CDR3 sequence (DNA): TGTGCCAGCAGAATGACGACGGGACAGGGTTACACCGGGGAGCTGTTTTTT.

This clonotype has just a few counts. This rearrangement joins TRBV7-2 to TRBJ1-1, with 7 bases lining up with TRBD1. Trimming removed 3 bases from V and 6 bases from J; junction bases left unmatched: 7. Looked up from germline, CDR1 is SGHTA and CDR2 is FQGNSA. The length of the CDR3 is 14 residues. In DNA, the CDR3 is TGTGCCAGCAGCTTTCACAGGGGTATCCCTGAAGCTTTCTTT. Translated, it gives CASSFHRGIPEAFF.

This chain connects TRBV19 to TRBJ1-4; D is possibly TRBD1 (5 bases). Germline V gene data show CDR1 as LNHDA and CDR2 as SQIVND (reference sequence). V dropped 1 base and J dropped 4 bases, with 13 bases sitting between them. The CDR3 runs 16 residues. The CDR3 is CASSIVMGRLNEKLFF. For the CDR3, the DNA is TGTGCCAGTAGTATAGTCATGGGACGCCTTAATGAAAAACTGTTTTTT.